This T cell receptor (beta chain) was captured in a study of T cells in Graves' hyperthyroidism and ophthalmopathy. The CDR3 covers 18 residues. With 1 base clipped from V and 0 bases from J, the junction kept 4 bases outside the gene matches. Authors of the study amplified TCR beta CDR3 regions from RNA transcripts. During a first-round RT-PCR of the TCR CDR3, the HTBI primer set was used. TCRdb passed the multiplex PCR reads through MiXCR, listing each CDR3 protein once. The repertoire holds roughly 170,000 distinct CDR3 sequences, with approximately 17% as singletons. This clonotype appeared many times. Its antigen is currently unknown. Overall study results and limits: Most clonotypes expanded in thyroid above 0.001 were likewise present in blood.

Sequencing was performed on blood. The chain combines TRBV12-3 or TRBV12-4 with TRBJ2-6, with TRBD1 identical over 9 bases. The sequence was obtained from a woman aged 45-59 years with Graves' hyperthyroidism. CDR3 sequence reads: CASSLEGTGTSGANVLTF. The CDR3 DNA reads TGTGCCAGCAGTTTAGAAGGGACAGGGACCTCTGGGGCCAACGTCCTGACTTTC.